This entry is about one T cell receptor (beta chain). Assay used: immunoSEQ multiplex PCR; TCRdb lists only in-frame clones, some missing. The sample lists about 200,000 clones; around 84% were seen once. This record comes from a study of cytomegalovirus exposure and HLA in healthy donors. The CDR3 loop spans 14 amino acids. V was pared by 7 bases and J by 6 bases, with 6 bases of the junction left unmatched. CDR1 is MNHNS and CDR2 is SASEGT in the germline V gene. Material for sequencing was PBMCs. This sequence originates from a woman in her thirties in good health and CMV-seropositive. The V gene is TRBV6-1, the J gene TRBJ2-7, with TRBD2 matching 13 bases. The CDR3 loop is CASTGLAGEAEQYF. Written as DNA, the CDR3 is TGTGCCAGCACCGGACTAGCGGGAGAGGCCGAGCAGTACTTC.